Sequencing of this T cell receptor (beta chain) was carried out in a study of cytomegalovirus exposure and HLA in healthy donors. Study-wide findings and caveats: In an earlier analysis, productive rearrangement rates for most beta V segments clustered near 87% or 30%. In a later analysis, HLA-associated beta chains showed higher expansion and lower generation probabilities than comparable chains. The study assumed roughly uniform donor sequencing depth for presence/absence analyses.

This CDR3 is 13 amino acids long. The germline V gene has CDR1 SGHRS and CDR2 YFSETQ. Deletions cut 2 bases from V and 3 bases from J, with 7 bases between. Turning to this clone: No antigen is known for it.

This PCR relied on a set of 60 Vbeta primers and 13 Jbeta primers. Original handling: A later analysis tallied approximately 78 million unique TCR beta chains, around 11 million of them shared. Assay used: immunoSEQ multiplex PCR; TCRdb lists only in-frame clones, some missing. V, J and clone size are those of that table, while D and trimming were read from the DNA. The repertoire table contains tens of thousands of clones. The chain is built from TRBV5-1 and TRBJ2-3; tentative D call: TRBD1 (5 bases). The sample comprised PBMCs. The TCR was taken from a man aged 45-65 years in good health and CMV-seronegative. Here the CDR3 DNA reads TGCGCCAGCAGCTTCCAGGGAACAGATACGCAGTATTTT. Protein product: CASSFQGTDTQYF.